What follows are 31 T cell receptor beta chains derived from one specimen sequenced in a study of blood T cell repertoires in COVID-19. Profiled with immunoSEQ multiplex PCR; TCRdb holds only in-frame clones, not every one. The data show some 42,000 clones, with approximately 90% seen just once and 9.2% held by the top ten. Sequencing was performed on peripheral blood. These receptors all come from a man between 45 and 60 years old with active COVID-19.

The chain couples TRBV19 to TRBJ2-1, with TRBD2 matching 8 bases. Germline CDR1 and CDR2: LNHDA and SQIVND (reference sequence). V gave up 0 bases and J gave up 1 base; unmatched junction bases: 5. CDR3 length equals 17 residues. The CDR3 nucleotides read TGTGCCAGTAGTATAGATGGGAGCGGGAGTTCCTACAATGAGCAGTTCTTC. Protein sequence: CASSIDGSGSSYNEQFF.

This chain connects TRBV5-6 to TRBJ1-2; TRBD1 aligns across 11 bases. The trim removed 3 bases at V and 2 bases at J, leaving 9 bases unmatched. This CDR3 comprises 17 residues. Germline loops: CDR1 SGHDT, CDR2 YYEEEE. The CDR3, as DNA: TGTGCCAGCAGCTCGAAATATCGGGACAGGGGGAACTATGGCTACACCTTC. Encoded protein: CASSSKYRDRGNYGYTF. Full variable domain (outside the CDR3, taken from reference TRBV5-6 and TRBJ1-2): DAGVTQSPTHLIKTRGQQVTLRCSPKSGHDTVSWYQQALGQGPQFIFQYYEEEERQRGNFPDRFSGHQFPNYSSELNVNALLLGDSALYLCASSSKYRDRGNYGYTFGSGTRLTVV.

The V gene is TRBV2, the J gene TRBJ1-1; D not resolved. Germline V CDR1 and CDR2: SNHLY, FYNNEI. CDR3 length: 13 residues. The V and J ends lost 3 bases and 1 base respectively, with 6 bases between them. The CDR3 DNA reads as TGTGCCAGCAGTGACGAGGAGAACACTGAAGCTTTCTTT. Encoded protein: CASSDEENTEAFF.

The gene calls are TRBV27 and TRBJ1-2, with a possible D match to TRBD1 (5 bases). This CDR3 is 12 amino acids long. Looked up from germline, CDR1 is MNHEY and CDR2 is SMNVEV (reference sequence). V lost 9 bases, J lost 3 bases, and 11 bases lay in between. CDR3 residues: CARAGRYYGYTF. The CDR3 DNA is TGTGCCAGGGCGGGACGGTACTATGGCTACACCTTC.

V is TRBV7-3 and J is TRBJ2-5, with D uncertain. Germline V gene lookup returns CDR1 SGHTA and CDR2 FQGTGA. This CDR3 comprises 13 residues. Deletions cut 1 base from V and 4 bases from J, with 7 bases between. DNA of the CDR3: TGTGCCAGCAGCTTAAGACCGGGAGAGACCCAGTACTTC. As protein: CASSLRPGETQYF.

This chain joins TRBV7-8 and TRBJ2-2; perhaps TRBD1 as D (7 bases). Germline V gene lookup returns CDR1 SGHVS and CDR2 FQNEAQ. V was trimmed by 2 bases and J by 4 bases, leaving 11 bases between them. The CDR3 consists of 15 residues. CDR3 DNA sequence: TGTGCCAGCAGCTTACAGGGGGACTCCACCGGGGAGCTGTTTTTT. This codes for CASSLQGDSTGELFF.

The chain combines TRBV6-2 or TRBV6-3 with TRBJ1-1; TRBD1 matches 12 bases. This CDR3 contains 19 residues. Germline V gives CDR1 MNHEY, CDR2 SVGEGT. Trimming cost V 5 bases and J 1 base; bases outside gene matches: 14. CDR3 nucleotide sequence: TGTGCCAGCAGTCCCCTCCCGGGGGGGACAGGGGGCCGGAACACTGAAGCTTTCTTT. Encoded protein: CASSPLPGGTGGRNTEAFF.

The chain joins TRBV19 to TRBJ1-4; TRBD1 matches 7 bases. The CDR3 runs to 17 residues. The germline gives CDR1 LNHDA, CDR2 SQIVND (reference sequence). Losses at the gene ends were 4 bases for V and 8 bases for J; bases not matched to a gene: 16. CDR3 region: CASSTSPYRGGEEKLFF. CDR3 bases: TGTGCCAGTAGTACCAGCCCATATAGAGGGGGCGAGGAAAAACTGTTTTTT.

This rearrangement joins TRBV27 to TRBJ2-1, with TRBD2 identical over 7 bases. Germline CDR1 and CDR2: MNHEY and SMNVEV (reference sequence). V shed 5 bases and J 4 bases; nucleotides not matched to a gene: 11. CDR3 size: 16 residues. CDR3 DNA sequence: TGTGCCAGCAGTCTTTACGGCGGGAGCGGTTACAATGAGCAGTTCTTC. Protein sequence: CASSLYGGSGYNEQFF.

The chain has TRBV29-1 and TRBJ2-5; weak D call: TRBD2 (5 bases). The V gene's germline CDR1 is SQVTM and CDR2 ANQGSEA. The V gene lost 8 bases and the J gene lost 1 base, with 14 bases spanning the gap. The CDR3 spans 13 residues. CDR3: CSFTRSGQETQYF. CDR3 coding DNA: TGCAGCTTCACTAGGTCAGGCCAAGAGACCCAGTACTTC.

The chain recombines TRBV19 with TRBJ1-2, with 8 bases that match TRBD1. Germline lookup yields CDR1 LNHDA and CDR2 SQIVND (reference sequence). V was clipped by 5 bases and J by 2 bases; unmatched bases: 7. This CDR3 comprises 15 residues. The CDR3 DNA reads as TGTGCCAGTAGTGTAACAGGGGGTGGAAACTATGGCTACACCTTC. This codes for CASSVTGGGNYGYTF.

This clone was seen once. The chain has TRBV6-5 and TRBJ1-2, with 7 bases that match TRBD1. The CDR3 spans 12 residues. Germline V lookup: CDR1 MNHEY, CDR2 SVGAGI. The V segment lost 6 bases and the J segment 8 bases; nucleotides outside the gene matches: 6. CDR3 residues: CASRGQVGGYTF. Here the CDR3 DNA reads TGTGCCAGCAGAGGACAGGTTGGCGGCTACACCTTC.

The chain employs TRBV28 and TRBJ2-6; D is ambiguous. Germline V CDR1 and CDR2: MDHEN, SYDVKM. This CDR3 comprises 14 residues. V gave up 8 bases and J gave up 2 bases, with 10 bases separating them. The CDR3 is CASFTLAGANVLTF. CDR3 coding DNA: TGTGCCAGCTTTACCCTAGCTGGGGCCAACGTCCTGACTTTC.

This rearrangement joins TRBV5-8 to TRBJ2-5; TRBD2 aligns across 14 bases. The V gene's germline CDR1 is SGHTS and CDR2 YDEGEE. The CDR3 is made up of 18 amino acids. Unmatched junction bases numbered 12, after V lost 3 bases and J lost 5 bases. The CDR3 nucleotides read TGTGCCAGCAGCTCCCCCCTTCGACTAGCGGGAGGGGGGGAGACCCAGTACTTC. Its translation: CASSSPLRLAGGGETQYF.

The J gene is TRBJ1-1, the V gene TRBV3-1 (or the pseudogene TRBV3-2); TRBD1 matches 8 bases. The trim removed 1 base at V and 4 bases at J, leaving 8 bases unmatched. CDR1 and CDR2 (germline): LGHDT, YNNKEL (reference sequence). This CDR3 region has 16 residues. The CDR3 here is CASSQGPGGMGTEAFF. As DNA, the CDR3 is TGTGCCAGCAGCCAAGGGCCAGGGGGCATGGGCACTGAAGCTTTCTTT.

The V call is TRBV18, the J call TRBJ2-5; 8 nucleotides match TRBD1. The V gene's germline CDR1 is KGHSH and CDR2 LQKENI. J lost 7 bases, V lost 2 bases, and 12 bases had no gene match. The CDR3 has 16 amino acids. The CDR3 region is CASSPYQGANQATQYF. The CDR3 nucleotides read TGTGCCAGCTCACCATATCAGGGGGCGAATCAGGCGACCCAGTACTTC. The variable domain in full, completed from reference TRBV18 and TRBJ2-5, reads NAGVMQNPRHLVRRRGQEARLRCSPMKGHSHVYWYRQLPEEGLKFMVYLQKENIIDESGMPKERFSAEFPKEGPSILRIQQVVRGDSAAYFCASSPYQGANQATQYFGPGTRLLVL.

The CDR3 nucleotides are TGTGCCAGCAGCGGACAGTCTAACTATGGCTACACCTTC. Translated: CASSGQSNYGYTF. V and J are TRBV6-5 and TRBJ1-2; a possible D gene is TRBD1 (6 bases). V was shortened by 6 bases and J by 0 bases, with 8 bases between the two germline ends. There are 13 residues in the CDR3. Germline loops: CDR1 MNHEY, CDR2 SVGAGI.

This sequence joins TRBV9 and TRBJ1-3; 8 bases are shared with TRBD1. The V gene's germline CDR1 is SGDLS and CDR2 YYNGEE. This CDR3 has 17 amino acids. V shed 4 bases and J 3 bases; nucleotides not matched to a gene: 12. CDR3 amino acids: CASSPGQGLAFGNTIYF. CDR3 in DNA: TGTGCCAGCAGCCCCGGACAGGGATTGGCGTTTGGAAACACCATATATTTT.

The V gene is TRBV6-6, the J gene TRBJ1-4; D is perhaps TRBD1 (6 bases). V lost 2 bases to trimming and J lost 10 bases, with 17 bases between them. The CDR3 sequence is 15 residues long. From germline, CDR1 is MNHNY and CDR2 SVGAGI (reference sequence). The DNA of the CDR3 is TGTGCCAGCAGTTACCCAGAGACGGGGGGGCGAAAACTGTTTTTT. Encoded protein: CASSYPETGGRKLFF.

The chain couples TRBV7-3 to TRBJ1-1; D not resolved. V gave up 5 bases and J gave up 1 base, with 14 bases separating them. This CDR3 region has 15 residues. Germline V gives CDR1 SGHTA, CDR2 FQGTGA. CDR3 nucleotide sequence: TGTGCCAGCAGCGAAGCTTTGAGAGGGAACACTGAAGCTTTCTTT. The encoded protein is CASSEALRGNTEAFF.

This clone was seen a single time. This chain connects TRBV24-1 to TRBJ2-1; D is ambiguous. V was trimmed by 9 bases and J by 5 bases, leaving 16 bases between them. Germline lookup yields CDR1 KGHDR and CDR2 SFDVKD. The CDR3 extends over 14 amino acids. DNA for the CDR3: TGTGCCACCCCGTGTTGTGCAGTCGACAATGAGCAGTTCTTC. Its translation is CATPCCAVDNEQFF.

This CDR3 reads CASSQIPSGTGELFF. Here the CDR3 DNA reads TGTGCCAGCAGCCAAATACCTAGCGGAACCGGGGAGCTGTTTTTT. The chain combines TRBV14 with TRBJ2-2; 7 bases line up with TRBD2. V dropped 2 bases and J dropped 5; count of bases not matched to a gene: 5. CDR3 size: 15 residues. Germline V CDR1 and CDR2: SGHDN, FVKESK.

V and J are TRBV6-5 and TRBJ1-1, with 11 positions matching TRBD1. V gave up 7 bases and J gave up 2 bases; unmatched junction bases: 6. The CDR3 runs 15 residues. The germline V gene encodes CDR1 MNHEY and CDR2 SVGAGI. CDR3 DNA sequence: TGTGCCAGCATCGACGGACAGGGGGCTAACACTGAAGCTTTCTTT. Translated, it gives CASIDGQGANTEAFF.

This rearrangement joins TRBV11-2 to TRBJ1-1; D remains unclear. V was clipped by 2 bases and J by 0 bases, with 7 bases between them. From germline, CDR1 is SGHAT and CDR2 FQNNGV. The CDR3 covers 14 residues. The CDR3 is CASSLNGLNTEAFF. For the CDR3, the DNA is TGTGCCAGCAGCTTAAACGGTCTGAACACTGAAGCTTTCTTT.

This chain uses TRBV6-5 with TRBJ1-6, with unresolved D. V dropped 4 bases and J dropped 0 bases, with 10 bases sitting between them. Germline V CDR1 and CDR2: MNHEY, SVGAGI. The CDR3 is 16 amino acids. CDR3 loop: CASSSAGTSYNSPLHF. CDR3 coding DNA: TGTGCCAGCAGTTCAGCGGGAACCTCCTATAATTCACCCCTCCACTTT.

This clone was observed once. This rearrangement joins TRBV28 to TRBJ1-4, with 8 positions matching TRBD1. The junction had 5 bases not matched to a gene; V was cut back by 6 bases and J by 5 bases. Germline CDR1 is MDHEN and CDR2 is SYDVKM. CDR3 length: 14 residues. This chain's CDR3 is CASRLTGENEKLFF. The CDR3 nucleotides are TGTGCCAGCAGACTGACAGGGGAGAATGAAAAACTGTTTTTT.

The chain links TRBV6-4 to TRBJ2-1, with TRBD2 matching over 12 bases. The CDR3 has 14 amino acids. V dropped 7 bases and J dropped 7; count of bases not matched to a gene: 5. Germline CDR1 is MRHNA and CDR2 is SNTAGT. Written as DNA, the CDR3 is TGTGCCAGCACCAGACTAGCGGGAGATAATGAGCAGTTCTTC. The encoded protein is CASTRLAGDNEQFF.

J is TRBJ1-3 and V is TRBV13, with D tentatively TRBD1 (5 bases). CDR1 PRHDT and CDR2 FYEKMQ come from the germline V gene (reference sequence). The CDR3 totals 20 residues. The V gene lost 2 bases and the J gene lost 2 bases, with 25 bases spanning the gap. The CDR3 reads CASSLYVSSRAAGTGNTIYF. Here the CDR3 DNA reads TGTGCCAGCAGCTTATACGTCTCGTCCAGGGCCGCCGGTACTGGAAACACCATATATTTT.

The CDR3 DNA is TGTGCCAGCAGTACCTTGGGAGATAGCAATCAGCCCCAGCATTTT. This codes for CASSTLGDSNQPQHF. The rearrangement joins TRBV28 to TRBJ1-5; no reliable D call. V lost 5 bases and J 0 bases, leaving 11 bases between the germline ends. Germline CDR1 MDHEN, CDR2 SYDVKM. This CDR3 has 15 residues.

The chain couples TRBV7-2 to TRBJ2-3, with D hard to call. This CDR3 region has 16 residues. The germline gives CDR1 SGHTA, CDR2 FQGNSA. Trimming stripped 0 bases from V and 2 bases from J, with 12 bases between. DNA of the CDR3: TGTGCCAGCAGCTTAGCGGAGACGCATATCACAGATACGCAGTATTTT. Residues: CASSLAETHITDTQYF.

The rearrangement joins TRBV6-2 or TRBV6-3 to TRBJ2-1; TRBD2 aligns across 13 bases. CDR1 is MNHEY, CDR2 SVGEGT, per germline. This CDR3 has 15 amino acids. V lost 6 bases, J lost 9 bases, and 8 bases stayed unmatched. The CDR3 nucleotides are TGTGCCAGCAGCCCTACTAGCGGGAGGGAAGGTGAGCAGTTCTTC. Its protein is CASSPTSGREGEQFF.